These 25 T cell receptor beta chains were all obtained from the same sample, sequenced in a study of glioma-infiltrating T cells. Amplification of TCR alpha and beta CDR3 regions from RNA used iRepertoire nested multiplex PCR. From the multiplex PCR reads, TCRdb called clonotypes with MiXCR, one entry per CDR3 protein. The data show roughly 350,000 distinct CDR3 sequences, approximately 42% seen once. Source material: glioma tissue, nonneoplastic brain tissue, or PBMCs (not recorded which). The receptor set was obtained from a human donor with low-grade glioma or glioblastoma, undergoing nonglioma brain surgery, or in good health (not recorded which).

This clonotype was counted many times. The chain is built from TRBV4-3 and TRBJ1-4; 8 bases align to TRBD1. With 3 bases clipped from V and 7 bases from J, the junction kept 16 bases outside the gene matches. The CDR3 runs 18 residues. Per the germline V gene, CDR1 is LGHNA and CDR2 is YSLEER. The DNA of the CDR3 is TGCGCCAGCAGCCAGACCTTTGGATCCCGGGACAGGCGTGAAAAACTGTTTTTT. Translated: CASSQTFGSRDRREKLFF.

Ten or more counts support this clonotype. The chain carries TRBV12-3 or TRBV12-4 and TRBJ1-5, with 7 bases matching TRBD1. Trimming removed 3 bases from V and 3 bases from J; junction bases left unmatched: 5. The CDR3 consists of 15 residues. DNA of the CDR3: TGTGCCAGCAGTTTGTCCAGGGGGATCAATCAGCCCCAGCATTTT. This encodes CASSLSRGINQPQHF.

The V gene is TRBV20-1, the J gene TRBJ1-1; no reliable D call. In germline, CDR1 is DFQATT, CDR2 SNEGSKA (reference sequence). V was trimmed by 3 bases and J by 3 bases, leaving 11 bases between them. The CDR3 is 13 amino acids. CDR3 bases: TGCAGTGCTAGTGCAGGCGGTTACACTGAAGCTTTCTTT. It is translated as CSASAGGYTEAFF.

In this sample, this clonotype turned up a few times. V usage is TRBV15 and J usage is TRBJ2-1; TRBD2 matches at 9 bases. Germline-derived CDR1 and CDR2 are LNHNV and YYDKDF (reference sequence). CDR3 length: 14 amino acids. After removal of 4 bases from V and 7 bases from J, the junction contained 5 bases not matched to a gene. This CDR3 reads CATSKAGGDNEQFF. CDR3 coding DNA: TGTGCCACCAGCAAAGCGGGAGGCGATAATGAGCAGTTCTTC.

Remarks on this clonotype: A much larger clone lies one base from this, so it may be a read error. The conserved closing phenylalanine or tryptophan is absent in this CDR3, likely reflecting a read error. This chain uses TRBV27 with TRBJ1-1, with TRBD1 matching 12 bases. V shed 6 bases, J shed 1 base, and the junction held 9 bases outside the gene matches. CDR1 and CDR2 (germline): MNHEY, SMNVEV (reference sequence). This CDR3 region has 17 residues. CDR3 loop: CASRGGTGGAWNTEAFI. The CDR3 nucleotides are TGTGCCAGCAGGGGAGGGACAGGGGGCGCTTGGAACACTGAAGCTTTCATT.

The V gene is TRBV6-2 or TRBV6-3, the J gene TRBJ2-1, with 10 bases aligning to TRBD1. CDR3 length: 17 amino acids. Germline CDR1 and CDR2: MNHEY and SVGEGT. The junction had 11 bases not matched to a gene; V was cut back by 5 bases and J by 4 bases. The CDR3 DNA follows: TGTGCCAGCAGTCGCCGGGACAGGGGTTGGGATTACAATGAGCAGTTCTTC. Amino acids: CASSRRDRGWDYNEQFF.

This chain uses TRBV10-3 with TRBJ2-7; 10 bases match TRBD1. Germline values: CDR1 ENHRY, CDR2 SYGVKD. This CDR3 is 15 amino acids long. The V and J ends lost 5 bases and 0 bases, in that order; junction bases with no gene match: 4. CDR3 residues: CAISKGQGSSYEQYF. CDR3 in DNA: TGTGCCATCAGTAAGGGACAGGGGAGCTCCTACGAGCAGTACTTC.

This clonotype was seen a handful of times. The V and J genes are TRBV7-9 and TRBJ2-5; a possible D gene is TRBD1 (6 bases). V was pared by 5 bases and J by 2 bases, with 15 bases between. The germline gives CDR1 SEHNR, CDR2 FQNEAQ (reference sequence). The CDR3 runs 15 residues. The CDR3 is CASSRRGHPQETQYF. In DNA, the CDR3 is TGTGCCAGCAGCCGTCGGGGACACCCTCAAGAGACCCAGTACTTC.

V usage is TRBV15 and J usage is TRBJ1-6; D unresolved. V lost 5 bases, J lost 10 bases, and 9 bases lay in between. CDR3 size: 12 residues. The V gene's germline CDR1 is LNHNV and CDR2 YYDKDF (reference sequence). For the CDR3, the DNA is TGTGCCACCAGCCTGGGCGAATCACCCCTCCACTTT. This sequence encodes CATSLGESPLHF.

There are many counts of this clonotype. The CDR3 spells CSASQYQETQYF. CDR3 coding DNA: TGCAGTGCTAGTCAGTACCAAGAGACCCAGTACTTC. The V gene is TRBV20-1, the J gene TRBJ2-5; D remains unclear. CDR1 is DFQATT and CDR2 is SNEGSKA in the germline V gene (reference sequence). With 3 bases removed from V and 0 bases from J, the gap between germline ends came to 5 bases. The CDR3 sequence is 12 residues long.

CDR3 DNA: TGTGCCAGCGGTTCGCCAACTCGTTCAGATACGCAGTATTTT. Protein: CASGSPTRSDTQYF. The rearrangement links TRBV6-1 to TRBJ2-3; D gene ambiguous. Trimming removed 8 bases from V and 4 bases from J, with 16 bases in between. The CDR3 loop spans 14 amino acids. The germline CDR1 and CDR2 sequences are MNHNS and SASEGT.

This clonotype was observed once. One end of the junction varies from germline; a read error may be responsible. The chain carries TRBV20-1 and TRBJ2-7; no reliable D call. The CDR3 spans 14 residues. Germline assignment: CDR1 DFQATT and CDR2 SNEGSKA (reference sequence). CDR3 residues: CSAIDSRKAYGQYF. The CDR3 DNA follows: TGCAGTGCCATCGACTCGCGGAAGGCCTACGGGCAGTACTTC.

This clonotype was counted ten times or more. The rearrangement joins TRBV15 to TRBJ2-7; the match to TRBD1 covers 7 bases. The V and J ends lost 1 base and 3 bases, in that order; junction bases with no gene match: 9. CDR1 and CDR2 (germline): LNHNV, YYDKDF (reference sequence). CDR3 length: 16 amino acids. Written as DNA, the CDR3 is TGTGCCACCAGCAGAGTACCCGGGACAGCCATCTACGAGCAGTACTTC. It yields the protein CATSRVPGTAIYEQYF.

V gene TRBV19 combines with J gene TRBJ2-5; possibly TRBD2 for D (5 bases). The CDR3 length is 16 residues. Germline V lookup: CDR1 LNHDA, CDR2 SQIVND (reference sequence). Trimming left V 3 bases short and J 1 base short, with 15 bases between. The CDR3 here is CASSMRGWASQETQYF. The DNA of the CDR3 is TGTGCCAGTAGTATGCGAGGGTGGGCCTCCCAAGAGACCCAGTACTTC.

The chain is built from TRBV7-9 and TRBJ1-2, with TRBD1 matching 11 bases. The V gene end was trimmed by 5 bases and the J gene end by 9 bases; junction bases not matched to a gene: 5. Germline values: CDR1 SEHNR, CDR2 FQNEAQ (reference sequence). There are 13 residues in the CDR3. DNA for the CDR3: TGTGCCAGCAGCCCGGGACAGGGGGACTGCTACACCTTC. Its protein product is CASSPGQGDCYTF.

This chain links TRBV27 with TRBJ2-3, with D unclear. This CDR3 is built from 12 residues. Germline lookup yields CDR1 MNHEY and CDR2 SMNVEV (reference sequence). The V end was cut by 6 bases, the J end by 5 bases, with 9 bases between. This CDR3 reads CASSHSIDTQYF. The CDR3 nucleotides are TGTGCCAGCAGCCACTCGATAGATACGCAGTATTTT.

The J gene is TRBJ1-1, the V gene TRBV7-2, with D unclear. Germline-derived CDR1 and CDR2 are SGHTA and FQGNSA. The CDR3 has 12 amino acids. Trimming stripped 5 bases from V and 5 bases from J, with 9 bases between. The CDR3 bases are TGTGCCAGCAGCAGAGATCAAACTGAAGCTTTCTTT. Its protein is CASSRDQTEAFF.

This chain uses TRBV7-2 with TRBJ1-2; 7 bases are a match to TRBD1. The germline CDR1 and CDR2 sequences are SGHTA and FQGNSA. The CDR3 runs 18 residues. Losses at the gene ends were 4 bases for V and 3 bases for J; bases not matched to a gene: 17. The CDR3 DNA follows: TGTGCCAGCAGCTCAATTTCTAAGGAAAGGGGGCAGGACTATGGCTACACCTTC. It codes for CASSSISKERGQDYGYTF.

On this clonotype itself: Being one base from a much bigger clone, this may be a read error. V usage is TRBV28 and J usage is TRBJ1-2; unclear D gene. V was clipped by 7 bases and J by 8 bases, with 23 bases between them. CDR1 and CDR2 (germline): MDHEN, SYDVKM. The CDR3 is made up of 15 amino acids. CDR3 loop: CASITWTTFGNGYTF. CDR3 coding DNA: TGTGCCAGCATCACCTGGACGACGTTCGGGAACGGCTACACCTTC.

On this clonotype: At one end, the junction sequence differs from germline, possibly due to a read error. The chain is built from TRBV2 and TRBJ2-2, with 7 bases identical to TRBD2. There are 13 residues in the CDR3. CDR1 and CDR2 (germline): SNHLY, FYNNEI. The CDR3 sequence is CASKSGGTGALFF. CDR3 nucleotide sequence: TGTGCCAGCAAGTCGGGGGGTACCGGGGCGCTGTTTTTT.

At least ten counts were recorded for this clonotype. The chain carries TRBV6-5 and TRBJ1-1; D remains ambiguous. This CDR3 has 14 amino acids. The V and J ends lost 2 bases and 0 bases respectively, with 7 bases between them. CDR1 and CDR2 (germline): MNHEY, SVGAGI. CDR3 DNA sequence: TGTGCCAGCAGTTACGGTGGCTTGAACACTGAAGCTTTCTTT. Protein sequence: CASSYGGLNTEAFF.

This CDR3 reads CASSIVGSSYEQYF. CDR3 in DNA: TGTGCCAGTAGTATTGTCGGCAGCTCCTACGAGCAGTACTTC. The rearrangement uses TRBV19 and TRBJ2-7; the D is unclear. There are 14 residues in the CDR3. CDR1 and CDR2 (germline): LNHDA, SQIVND (reference sequence). With 3 bases removed from V and 0 bases from J, the gap between germline ends came to 9 bases.

For the CDR3, the DNA is TGTGCCAGCAGCCCTACAGGGAGGGATCAGCCCCAGCATTTT. It specifies CASSPTGRDQPQHF. The genes are TRBV7-3 and TRBJ1-5; D might be TRBD1 (6 bases). The CDR3 contains 14 residues. Trimming stripped 5 bases from V and 5 bases from J, with 13 bases between. The V gene's germline CDR1 is SGHTA and CDR2 FQGTGA.

In this sample, this clonotype turned up many times. V usage is TRBV27 and J usage is TRBJ2-7; perhaps TRBD2 as D (6 bases). The germline V gene encodes CDR1 MNHEY and CDR2 SMNVEV (reference sequence). The CDR3 contains 13 residues. The V end lost 5 bases, the J end lost 4 bases, and 12 bases lay between the germline ends. CDR3 loop: CASSATRGYEQYF. The CDR3 bases are TGTGCCAGCAGTGCGACTAGAGGGTACGAGCAGTACTTC.

The J gene is TRBJ1-2, the V gene TRBV28; D is ambiguous. CDR3 length equals 14 residues. CDR1 and CDR2 (germline): MDHEN, SYDVKM. The ends were cut back, 4 bases at V and 4 bases at J, with 13 bases in the middle. Here the CDR3 reads CASSSLLGSYGYTF. DNA for the CDR3: TGTGCCAGCAGTTCCCTCCTCGGTTCCTATGGCTACACCTTC.